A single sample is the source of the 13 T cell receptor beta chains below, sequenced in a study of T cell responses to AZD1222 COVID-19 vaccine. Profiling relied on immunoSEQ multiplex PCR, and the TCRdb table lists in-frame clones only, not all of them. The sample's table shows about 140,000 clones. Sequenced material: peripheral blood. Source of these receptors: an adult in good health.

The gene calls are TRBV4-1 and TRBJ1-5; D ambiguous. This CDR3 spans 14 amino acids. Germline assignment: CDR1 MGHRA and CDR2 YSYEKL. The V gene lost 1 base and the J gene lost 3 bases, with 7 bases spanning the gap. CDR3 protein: CASSQVQINQPQHF. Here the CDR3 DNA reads TGCGCCAGCAGCCAAGTACAGATCAATCAGCCCCAGCATTTT.

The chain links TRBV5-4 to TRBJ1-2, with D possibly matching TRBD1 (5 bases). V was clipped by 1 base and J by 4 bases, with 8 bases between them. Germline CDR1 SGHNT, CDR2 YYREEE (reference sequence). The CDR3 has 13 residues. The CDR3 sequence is CASSLTGSYGYTF. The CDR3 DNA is TGTGCCAGCAGCTTGACAGGTAGCTATGGCTACACCTTC.

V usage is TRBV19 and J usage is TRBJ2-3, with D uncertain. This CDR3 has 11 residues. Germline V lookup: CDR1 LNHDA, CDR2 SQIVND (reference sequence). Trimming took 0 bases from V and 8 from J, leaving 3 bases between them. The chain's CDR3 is CASSIEVTQYF. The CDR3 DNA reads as TGTGCCAGTAGTATAGAAGTTACGCAGTATTTT.

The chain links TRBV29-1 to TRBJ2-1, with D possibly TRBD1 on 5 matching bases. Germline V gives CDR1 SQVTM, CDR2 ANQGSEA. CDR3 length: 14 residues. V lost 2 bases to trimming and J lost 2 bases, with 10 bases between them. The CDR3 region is CSVEHRWPYNEQFF. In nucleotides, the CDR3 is TGCAGCGTTGAACACAGGTGGCCCTACAATGAGCAGTTCTTC.

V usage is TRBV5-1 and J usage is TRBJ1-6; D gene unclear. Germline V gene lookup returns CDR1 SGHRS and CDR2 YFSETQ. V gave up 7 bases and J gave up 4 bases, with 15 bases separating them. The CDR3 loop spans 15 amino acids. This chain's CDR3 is CASSMSTPYNSPLHF. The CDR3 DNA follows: TGCGCCAGCTCCATGTCCACTCCATATAATTCACCCCTCCACTTT.

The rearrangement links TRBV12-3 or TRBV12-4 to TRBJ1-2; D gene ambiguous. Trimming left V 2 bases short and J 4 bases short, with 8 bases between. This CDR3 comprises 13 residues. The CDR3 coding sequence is TGTGCCAGCAGTTTATACGGGATCTATGGCTACACCTTC. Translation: CASSLYGIYGYTF.

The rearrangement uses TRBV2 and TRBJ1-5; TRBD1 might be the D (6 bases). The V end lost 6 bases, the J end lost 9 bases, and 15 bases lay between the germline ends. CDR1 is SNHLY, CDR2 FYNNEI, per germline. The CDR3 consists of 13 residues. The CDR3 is CASRLTGRRPQHF. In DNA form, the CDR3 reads TGTGCCAGCAGATTGACAGGCCGTCGGCCCCAGCATTTT.

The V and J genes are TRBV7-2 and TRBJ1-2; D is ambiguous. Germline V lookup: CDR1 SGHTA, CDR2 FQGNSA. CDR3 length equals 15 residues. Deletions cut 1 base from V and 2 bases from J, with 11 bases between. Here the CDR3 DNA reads TGTGCCAGCAGCTTAGGGCCCTCACTCAACTATGGCTACACCTTC. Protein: CASSLGPSLNYGYTF.

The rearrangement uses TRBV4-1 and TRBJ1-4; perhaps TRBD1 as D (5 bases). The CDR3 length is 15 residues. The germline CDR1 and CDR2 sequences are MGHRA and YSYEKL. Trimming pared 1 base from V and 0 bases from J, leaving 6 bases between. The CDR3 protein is CASSQVTATNEKLFF. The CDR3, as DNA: TGCGCCAGCAGCCAAGTGACAGCAACTAATGAAAAACTGTTTTTT.

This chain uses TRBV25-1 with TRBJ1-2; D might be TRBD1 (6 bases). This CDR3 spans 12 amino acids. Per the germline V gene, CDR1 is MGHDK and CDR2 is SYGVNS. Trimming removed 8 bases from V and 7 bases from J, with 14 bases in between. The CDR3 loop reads CASFSGETGYTF. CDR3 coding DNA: TGTGCCAGCTTCTCAGGGGAAACTGGCTACACCTTC.

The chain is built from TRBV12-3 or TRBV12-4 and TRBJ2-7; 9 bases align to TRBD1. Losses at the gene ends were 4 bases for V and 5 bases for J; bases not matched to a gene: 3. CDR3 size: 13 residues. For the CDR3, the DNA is TGTGCCAGCAGTTCCGGGACAGGGAACGAGCAGTACTTC. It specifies CASSSGTGNEQYF.

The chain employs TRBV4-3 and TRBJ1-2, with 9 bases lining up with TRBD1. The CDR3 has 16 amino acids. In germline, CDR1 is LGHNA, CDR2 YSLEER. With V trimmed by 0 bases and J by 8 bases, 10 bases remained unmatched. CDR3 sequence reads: CASSQDPRDRVSGYTF. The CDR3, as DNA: TGCGCCAGCAGCCAAGATCCCCGGGACAGGGTCAGCGGCTACACCTTC.

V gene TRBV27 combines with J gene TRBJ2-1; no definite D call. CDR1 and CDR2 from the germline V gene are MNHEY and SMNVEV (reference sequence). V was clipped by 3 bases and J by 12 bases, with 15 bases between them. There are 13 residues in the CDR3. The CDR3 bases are TGTGCCAGCAGTTTTACCCCGCTCAGTAGGCAGTTCTTC. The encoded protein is CASSFTPLSRQFF.